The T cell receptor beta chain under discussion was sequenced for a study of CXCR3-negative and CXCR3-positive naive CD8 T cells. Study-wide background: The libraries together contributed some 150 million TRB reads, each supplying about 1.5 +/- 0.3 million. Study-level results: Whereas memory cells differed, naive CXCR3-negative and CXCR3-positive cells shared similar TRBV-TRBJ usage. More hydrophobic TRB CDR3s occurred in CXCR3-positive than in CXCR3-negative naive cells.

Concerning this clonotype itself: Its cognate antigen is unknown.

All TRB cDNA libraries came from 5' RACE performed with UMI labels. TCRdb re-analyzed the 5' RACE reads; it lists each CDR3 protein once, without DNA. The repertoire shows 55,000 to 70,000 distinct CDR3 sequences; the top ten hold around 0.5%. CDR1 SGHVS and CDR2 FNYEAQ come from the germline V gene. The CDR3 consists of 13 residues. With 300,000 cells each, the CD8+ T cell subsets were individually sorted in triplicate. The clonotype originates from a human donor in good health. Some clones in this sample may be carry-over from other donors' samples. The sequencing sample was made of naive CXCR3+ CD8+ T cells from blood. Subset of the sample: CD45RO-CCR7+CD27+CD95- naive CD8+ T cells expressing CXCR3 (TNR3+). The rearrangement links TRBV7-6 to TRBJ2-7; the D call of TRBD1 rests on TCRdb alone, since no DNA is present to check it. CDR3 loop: CASSLGRVNEQYF.